Listed below are T cell receptor beta chains from one sample, sequenced in a study of T cell repertoires in cytomegalovirus infection. Their specific antigens are unknown. TCRdb recomputed calls from the reads with MiXCR, one row per CDR3 protein. Of about 770,000 distinct CDR3 sequences in the sample, about 27% were seen once. The sample consisted of cultured CD8+ T cells from PBMCs, taken from culture after CMV antigen stimulation. The receptors come from a human donor in good health (CMV status not recorded). Some clones in this sample may be carry-over from other donors' samples. The CDR3 runs from the conserved cysteine through the conserved F or W. The order of the fields is D gene, V gene, clone size, J gene, CDR3 protein, CDR3 DNA. A D gene is named only where the DNA matches it firmly. A row's size may be missing; if present it is once, few, many or a size class.

>TRBD2|TRBV7-9|few|TRBJ2-7
CASSNLPGGVGEQYF
TGTGCCAGCAGCAACCTCCCTGGGGGGGTCGGAGAGCAGTACTTC
>-|TRBV7-2|many|TRBJ1-2
CASTLLGDYGYTF
TGTGCCAGCACCCTCTTAGGTGACTATGGCTACACCTTC
>TRBD2|TRBV20-1|-|TRBJ2-1
CSARTSGGPEQVSYNEQFF
TGCAGTGCTAGGACTAGCGGGGGGCCAGAGCAAGTCTCCTACAATGAGCAGTTCTTC
>-|TRBV27|-|TRBJ1-1
CASGKEERNTEAFF
TGTGCCAGCGGTAAGGAGGAGAGGAACACTGAAGCTTTCTTT
>-|TRBV12-3/TRBV12-4|few|TRBJ1-4
CASLWAGKLFF
TGTGCCAGCCTTTGGGCCGGGAAACTGTTTTTT
>-|TRBV5-6|-|TRBJ1-3
CASSSPQGKGNTIYF
TGTGCCAGCAGCTCGCCCCAGGGGAAAGGAAACACCATATATTTT
>-|TRBV11-3|-|TRBJ2-1
CASSLDPLQFF
TGTGCCAGCAGCTTAGACCCTTTACAGTTCTTC
>-|TRBV6-6|once|TRBJ1-2
CASSYSKDIRANYGYTF
TGTGCCAGCAGTTACTCGAAGGACATAAGAGCTAACTATGGCTACACCTTC
>TRBD2|TRBV9|-|TRBJ2-3
CASSVVLGGTSGTDTQYF
TGTGCCAGCAGCGTAGTATTAGGAGGGACTAGCGGCACAGATACGCAGTATTTT
>TRBD1|TRBV19|-|TRBJ2-1
CASSPTTGGSEQFF
TGTGCCAGTAGTCCGACGACAGGGGGAAGTGAGCAGTTCTTC
>-|TRBV18|once|TRBJ2-5
CASSPVRGDQETQYF
TGTGCCAGCTCACCGGTGAGAGGGGACCAAGAGACCCAGTACTTC
>TRBD1|TRBV7-2|few|TRBJ2-5
CASSSYYDREGKTQYF
TGTGCCAGCAGCTCCTATTACGACAGGGAAGGAAAGACCCAGTACTTC
>-|TRBV7-9|-|TRBJ2-2
CASSLGLLTGELFF
TGTGCCAGCAGCTTAGGACTACTCACCGGGGAGCTGTTTTTT
>-|TRBV7-9|-|TRBJ2-5
CASRGSSLTPETQYF
TGTGCCAGTAGGGGCTCCAGCCTGACCCCAGAGACCCAGTACTTC
>-|TRBV12-3/TRBV12-4|many|TRBJ2-1
CASTLSSFNEQFF
TGTGCCAGCACTTTATCTAGCTTCAATGAGCAGTTCTTC
>-|TRBV6-2/TRBV6-3|-|TRBJ2-4
CASSYSTRDFQYF
TGTGCCAGCAGTTACTCGACAAGGGACTTTCAGTACTTC
>-|TRBV18|-|TRBJ1-2
CASSPEDRPYGYTF
TGTGCCAGCTCACCGGAAGACAGGCCTTATGGCTACACCTTC
>TRBD1|TRBV27|many|TRBJ2-1
CASTTGFDEQFF
TGTGCCAGCACGACAGGGTTCGATGAGCAGTTCTTC
>TRBD1|TRBV6-2/TRBV6-3|-|TRBJ1-1
CASSYRQGSYMNTEAFF
TGTGCCAGCAGTTACCGACAGGGGTCCTATATGAACACTGAAGCTTTCTTT
>TRBD1|TRBV6-2/TRBV6-3|few|TRBJ2-3
CASSHRLRDRGPDTQYF
TGTGCCAGCAGCCACAGGCTTCGGGACAGGGGTCCAGATACGCAGTATTTT
>-|TRBV6-6|-|TRBJ2-5
CASSYRDSQYF
TGTGCCAGCAGTTACAGGGACTCCCAGTACTTC
>-|TRBV7-6|few|TRBJ1-1
CASSLDGQFEAFF
TGTGCCAGCAGCTTAGACGGACAGTTTGAAGCTTTCTTT
>-|TRBV4-1|-|TRBJ2-1
CASSDTQGVNEQFF
TGCGCCAGCAGCGATACCCAAGGGGTCAATGAGCAGTTCTTC
>-|TRBV5-5|many|TRBJ1-1
CASSEESFLAFF
TGTGCCAGCAGCGAGGAGTCCTTTCTGGCTTTCTTT
>-|TRBV7-9|-|TRBJ2-2
CASSFSRDTTNTGELFF
TGTGCCAGCAGCTTTAGCCGGGACACAACGAACACCGGGGAGCTGTTTTTT
>-|TRBV9|-|TRBJ2-2
CASSVPESNTGELFF
TGTGCCAGCAGCGTCCCCGAGTCTAACACCGGGGAGCTGTTTTTT
>TRBD1|TRBV7-2|many|TRBJ2-3
CASSLPGQPNTDTQYF
TGTGCCAGCAGCCTCCCGGGACAGCCAAACACAGATACGCAGTATTTT
>-|TRBV7-9|many|TRBJ2-1
CASSRRGATRYSDEQFF
TGTGCCAGCAGCCGTCGGGGGGCCACAAGATATTCCGATGAGCAGTTCTTC
>TRBD1|TRBV6-2/TRBV6-3|-|TRBJ2-2
CASSYLLGQGDPGELFF
TGTGCCAGCAGTTACCTCCTCGGACAGGGGGACCCCGGGGAGCTGTTTTTT
>-|TRBV12-3/TRBV12-4|-|TRBJ2-5
CASSLQTSQETQYF
TGTGCCAGCAGTTTACAGACTTCCCAAGAGACCCAGTACTTC
>-|TRBV3-1|-|TRBJ2-7
CASSHAGSSKYEQYF
TGTGCCAGCAGCCACGCGGGGAGCTCGAAGTACGAGCAGTACTTC
>TRBD2|TRBV7-9|many|TRBJ2-1
CASRRLAGDYNEQFF
TGTGCCAGCAGGAGACTAGCGGGGGACTACAATGAGCAGTTCTTC
>-|TRBV27|few|TRBJ1-1
CASSKTQGPPGVTEAFF
TGTGCCAGCAGTAAAACACAGGGCCCCCCTGGGGTCACTGAAGCTTTCTTT
>-|TRBV9|few|TRBJ1-3
CASSDREAGNTIYF
TGTGCCAGCAGCGACCGCGAAGCTGGAAACACCATATATTTT
>-|TRBV12-3/TRBV12-4|few|TRBJ2-3
CASTWGTDTQYF
TGTGCCAGCACTTGGGGCACAGATACGCAGTATTTT